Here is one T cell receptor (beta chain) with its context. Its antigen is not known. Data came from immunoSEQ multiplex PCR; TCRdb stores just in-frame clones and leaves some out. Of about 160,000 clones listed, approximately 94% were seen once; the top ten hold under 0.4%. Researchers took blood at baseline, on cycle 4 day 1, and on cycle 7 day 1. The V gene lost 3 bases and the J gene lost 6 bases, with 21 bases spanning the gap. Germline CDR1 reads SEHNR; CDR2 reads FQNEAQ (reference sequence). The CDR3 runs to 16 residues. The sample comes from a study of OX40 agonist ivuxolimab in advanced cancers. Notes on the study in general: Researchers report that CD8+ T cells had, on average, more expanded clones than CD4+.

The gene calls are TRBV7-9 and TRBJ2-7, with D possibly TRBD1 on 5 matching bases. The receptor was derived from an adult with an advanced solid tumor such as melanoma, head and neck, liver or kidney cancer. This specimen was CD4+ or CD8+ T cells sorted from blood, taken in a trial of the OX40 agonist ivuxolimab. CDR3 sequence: CASSFEVLGAKGEQYF. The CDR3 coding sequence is TGTGCCAGCAGCTTTGAAGTACTTGGGGCAAAGGGCGAGCAGTACTTC.